Presented here are 2 T cell receptor beta chains from one specimen sequenced in a study of Ad26.COV2.S vaccination and SARS-CoV-2 variants. Libraries were prepared by immunoSEQ multiplex PCR; TCRdb keeps only in-frame clonotypes and omits some of them. The sample carries about 350,000 clones, 88% recorded once. As for treatment: roughly 20 received Ad26.COV2.S at low or high dose, single or two shots; about 5 received placebo; per-sample allocation not given. Day 63 following the first vaccine or placebo injection was when the samples were taken. The source was peripheral blood, collected in a trial of Ad26.COV2.S vaccine versus placebo. The receptors here all came from a person aged 18-60 years who received the Ad26.COV2.S COVID-19 vaccine or a placebo.

The chain couples TRBV30 to TRBJ2-7; possibly TRBD1 for D (7 bases). Germline lookup yields CDR1 GTSNPN and CDR2 SVGIG (reference sequence). This CDR3 comprises 14 residues. V lost 0 bases, J lost 7 bases, and 16 bases lay in between. CDR3 sequence: CAWSVMGRGVEQYF. CDR3 bases: TGTGCCTGGAGTGTAATGGGCAGGGGGGTGGAGCAGTACTTC.

This sequence joins TRBV2 and TRBJ1-1; D gene unclear. The CDR3 has 15 amino acids. Germline CDR1 reads SNHLY; CDR2 reads FYNNEI. The germline V and J ends were trimmed by 2 bases and 0 bases, with 10 bases remaining between them. CDR3 bases: TGTGCCAGCAGTGAAAGAAGGACCTTGAACACTGAAGCTTTCTTT. Translating it yields CASSERRTLNTEAFF. Full variable domain (missing parts from reference TRBV2 and TRBJ1-1): EPEVTQTPSHQVTQMGQEVILRCVPISNHLYFYWYRQILGQKVEFLVSFYNNEISEKSEIFDDQFSVERPDGSNFTLKIRSTKLEDSAMYFCASSERRTLNTEAFFGQGTRLTVV.